These 3 T cell receptor beta chains came from one sample sequenced in a study of blood T cell repertoires in COVID-19. Some clones are missing from TCRdb's copy, which holds only in-frame ones; the method was immunoSEQ multiplex PCR. The table has 380,000 or so clones, more than 75% seen once. Sequenced input: PBMCs or T cells enriched from blood (not recorded which). The receptors were sampled from a man aged 30 to 39 who had recovered from COVID-19.

This chain uses TRBV10-3 with TRBJ2-3; no clear D gene. CDR3 length equals 14 residues. V lost 8 bases and J 1 base, leaving 13 bases between the germline ends. Germline assignment: CDR1 ENHRY and CDR2 SYGVKD. The CDR3 loop reads CAIAGGSRTDTQYF. DNA for the CDR3: TGTGCCATCGCCGGCGGCAGCCGCACAGATACGCAGTATTTT.

This clone was observed a single time. The rearrangement joins TRBV19 to TRBJ1-1; no firm D call. CDR1 is LNHDA and CDR2 is SQIVND in the germline V gene (reference sequence). The CDR3 spans 16 residues. The germline V and J ends were trimmed by 7 bases and 1 base, with 19 bases remaining between them. The CDR3 DNA reads TGTGCCAGTATGCCATACGCGGTGGGAGGGAACACTGAAGCTTTCTTT. As protein: CASMPYAVGGNTEAFF.

The V call is TRBV11-2, the J call TRBJ1-1; D gene uncertain. This CDR3 is 15 amino acids long. Trimming shortened V by 1 base and J by 0 bases, and 9 bases separated the two germline ends. CDR1 and CDR2 (germline): SGHAT, FQNNGV. The CDR3 loop is CASSLGRNVNTEAFF. CDR3 DNA: TGTGCCAGCAGCTTAGGGCGGAATGTGAACACTGAAGCTTTCTTT.